This T cell receptor beta chain appears in the sequencing data of a study of blood T cell repertoires in COVID-19. Germline CDR1 and CDR2: LGHDT and YNNKEL (reference sequence). The CDR3 runs to 22 residues. The germline V and J ends were trimmed by 0 bases and 0 bases, with 24 bases remaining between them. Only in-frame clones appear in the TCRdb table, and some are missing; sequencing was by immunoSEQ multiplex PCR. The data show over 250,000 clones, around nine tenths seen once. Sequencing was done on a sample of peripheral blood. The source of this sequence is a woman aged 55-70 years with acute or convalescent COVID-19. The rearrangement uses TRBV3-1 (or the pseudogene TRBV3-2) and TRBJ1-6, with D perhaps TRBD1 (5 bases). The CDR3 DNA reads TGTGCCAGCAGCCAAGAAGGTCTAGACAGACCGGGTAGGAGCTCCTATAATTCACCCCTCCACTTT. Translation: CASSQEGLDRPGRSSYNSPLHF.